This is a list of T cell receptor beta chains from one sample in a study of OX40 agonist ivuxolimab in advanced cancers. Assay used: immunoSEQ multiplex PCR; TCRdb lists only in-frame clones, some missing. The sample gives under 90,000 clones, over 85% of which show up once; approximately 0.2% is in the top ten. The sample was CD4+ or CD8+ T cells sorted from blood, taken in a trial of the OX40 agonist ivuxolimab. The receptors here all came from an adult with an advanced solid tumor such as melanoma, head and neck, liver or kidney cancer. The CDR3 runs from the conserved cysteine through the conserved F or W. A D gene is named only where the DNA matches it firmly.

V: TRBV7-9
D: .
J: TRBJ2-3
CDR3: CASSRTTSTDTQYF

V: TRBV30
D: .
J: TRBJ2-2
CDR3: CAFPQNTGELFF

V: TRBV12-5
D: .
J: TRBJ1-1
CDR3: CARGGIDTEAFF

V: TRBV2
D: .
J: TRBJ1-3
CDR3: CASMRGGGNTIYF

V: TRBV7-9
D: .
J: TRBJ2-1
CDR3: CASSSRAEQYNEQFF

V: TRBV19
D: .
J: TRBJ2-2
CDR3: CASIPGPHTGELFF

V: TRBV30
D: TRBD1
J: TRBJ1-2
CDR3: CAWSLGQGHYGYTF

V: TRBV7-6
D: TRBD1
J: TRBJ1-2
CDR3: CASSPGHDRDYGYTF

V: TRBV27
D: TRBD2
J: TRBJ2-5
CDR3: CASSSPGLAGEAQYF

V: TRBV27
D: TRBD2
J: TRBJ2-1
CDR3: CASKLAGHSYNEQFF

V: TRBV19
D: .
J: TRBJ1-4
CDR3: CASSDRSGEKLFF

V: TRBV4-2
D: .
J: TRBJ2-2
CDR3: CASSREVTGELFF

V: TRBV5-1
D: TRBD1
J: TRBJ1-1
CDR3: CASSLGQGIGTEAFF

V: TRBV5-1
D: .
J: TRBJ2-7
CDR3: CASSLKGASYEQYF

V: TRBV7-6
D: TRBD2
J: TRBJ2-5
CDR3: CASSLDGSSGQETQYF

V: TRBV19
D: .
J: TRBJ1-1
CDR3: CASSGARNTEAFF

V: TRBV30
D: .
J: TRBJ1-5
CDR3: CAWSDPKGGQNQPQHF

V: TRBV25-1
D: .
J: TRBJ1-6
CDR3: CASSDGGRRNSPLHF

V: TRBV5-8
D: .
J: TRBJ2-7
CDR3: CASSLGGGRWMGYEQYF

V: TRBV5-1
D: TRBD1
J: TRBJ2-7
CDR3: CASNRADRDTYEQYF

V: TRBV27
D: .
J: TRBJ2-6
CDR3: CASRPRSSGANVLTF

V: TRBV29-1
D: .
J: TRBJ2-2
CDR3: CSAGVYGELFF

V: TRBV5-1
D: .
J: TRBJ1-6
CDR3: CASSLDGGARGNSPLHF

V: TRBV6-1
D: .
J: TRBJ1-5
CDR3: CASSHESNQPQHF

V: TRBV18
D: .
J: TRBJ1-1
CDR3: CASSHPGNTEAFF

V: TRBV5-1
D: TRBD2
J: TRBJ2-1
CDR3: CASSRGGGSYNEQFF

V: TRBV9
D: TRBD2
J: TRBJ2-5
CDR3: CASSVDPRGGLGETQYF

V: TRBV19
D: TRBD1
J: TRBJ1-2
CDR3: CASRTGTGGYTF

V: TRBV19
D: TRBD2
J: TRBJ2-1
CDR3: CASNGGRVHEQFF

V: TRBV5-4
D: TRBD1
J: TRBJ1-1
CDR3: CASSLAGQGTTEAFF

V: TRBV7-8
D: .
J: TRBJ1-6
CDR3: CASSIVLLRGGDSPLHF

V: TRBV5-1
D: TRBD1
J: TRBJ2-2
CDR3: CASSLTAGGRNGELFF

V: TRBV5-1
D: .
J: TRBJ2-7
CDR3: CASSLVRRPYEQYF

V: TRBV29-1
D: TRBD1
J: TRBJ1-2
CDR3: CSVKGDRGGYTF

V: TRBV28
D: TRBD1
J: TRBJ1-2
CDR3: CASRPVTGGAGYGYTF

V: TRBV2
D: .
J: TRBJ1-1
CDR3: CASSEPRGMNTEAFF

V: TRBV7-9
D: .
J: TRBJ1-1
CDR3: CASSYGGLNTEAFF

V: TRBV2
D: .
J: TRBJ2-7
CDR3: CASSRDNPRYEQYF

V: TRBV25-1
D: TRBD1
J: TRBJ1-5
CDR3: CATSSDRVGNQPQHF

V: TRBV9
D: .
J: TRBJ1-2
CDR3: CASSAGQSYYGYTF

V: TRBV7-8
D: .
J: TRBJ2-7
CDR3: CASRADIPSYEQYF

V: TRBV5-1
D: TRBD2
J: TRBJ2-7
CDR3: CASSLPSGRTYEQYF

V: TRBV7-2
D: .
J: TRBJ1-1
CDR3: CASSLDRAANEAFF

V: TRBV9
D: .
J: TRBJ2-3
CDR3: CASSVDVVTDTQYF

V: TRBV7-8
D: .
J: TRBJ1-2
CDR3: CASSSWTEHGYTF

V: TRBV11-2
D: .
J: TRBJ2-2
CDR3: CASSLVIKTGELFF

V: TRBV6-6
D: .
J: TRBJ2-6
CDR3: CASAVRSGANVLTF

V: TRBV6-1
D: .
J: TRBJ2-5
CDR3: CASSPGPQETQYF

V: TRBV10-3
D: TRBD1
J: TRBJ1-1
CDR3: CAISEPGQGRNTEAFF